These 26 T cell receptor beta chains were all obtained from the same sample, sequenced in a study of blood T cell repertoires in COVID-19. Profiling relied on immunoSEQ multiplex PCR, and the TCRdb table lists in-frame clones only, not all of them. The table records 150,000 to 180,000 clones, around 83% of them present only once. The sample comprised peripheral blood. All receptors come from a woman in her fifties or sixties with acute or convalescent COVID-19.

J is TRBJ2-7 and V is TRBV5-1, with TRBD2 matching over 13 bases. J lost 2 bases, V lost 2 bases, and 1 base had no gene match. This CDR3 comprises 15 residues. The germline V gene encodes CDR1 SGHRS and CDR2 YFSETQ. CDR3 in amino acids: CASSLGTSGTYEQYV. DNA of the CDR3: TGCGCCAGCAGCTTAGGGACTAGCGGGACCTACGAGCAGTACGTC.

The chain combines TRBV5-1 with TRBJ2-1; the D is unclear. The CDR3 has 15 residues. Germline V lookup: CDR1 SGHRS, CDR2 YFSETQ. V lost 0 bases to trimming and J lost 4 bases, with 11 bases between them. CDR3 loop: CASSLARVRYNEQFF. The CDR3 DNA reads TGCGCCAGCAGCTTGGCGCGCGTTAGATACAATGAGCAGTTCTTC.

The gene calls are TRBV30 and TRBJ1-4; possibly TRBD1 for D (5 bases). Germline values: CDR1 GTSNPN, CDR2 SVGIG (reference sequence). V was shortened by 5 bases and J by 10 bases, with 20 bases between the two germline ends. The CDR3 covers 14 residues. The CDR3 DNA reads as TGTGCCTGGTCACTGGGACTTTCGGGAGTAAAACTGTTTTTT. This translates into CAWSLGLSGVKLFF.

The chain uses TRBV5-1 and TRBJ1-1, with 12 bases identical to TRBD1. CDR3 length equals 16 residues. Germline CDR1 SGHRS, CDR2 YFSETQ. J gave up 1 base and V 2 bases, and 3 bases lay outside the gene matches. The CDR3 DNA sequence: TGCGCCAGCAGCTTCGGGACAGGGGGCTGGAACACTGAAGCTTTCTTT. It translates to CASSFGTGGWNTEAFF.

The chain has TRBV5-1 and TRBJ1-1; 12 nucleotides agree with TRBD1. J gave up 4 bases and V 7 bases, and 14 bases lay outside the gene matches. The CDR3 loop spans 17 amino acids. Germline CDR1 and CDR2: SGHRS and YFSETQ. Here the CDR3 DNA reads TGCGCCAGCGCCTCTCTGGGGGACAGGGGGCGCGGCACTGAAGCTTTCTTT. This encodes CASASLGDRGRGTEAFF.

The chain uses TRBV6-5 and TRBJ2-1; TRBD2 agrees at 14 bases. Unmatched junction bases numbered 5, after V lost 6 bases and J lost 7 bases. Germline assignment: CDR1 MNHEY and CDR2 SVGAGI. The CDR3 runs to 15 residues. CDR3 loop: CASRLGLAGGNEQFF. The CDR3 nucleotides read TGTGCCAGCAGACTCGGACTAGCGGGGGGAAATGAGCAGTTCTTC.

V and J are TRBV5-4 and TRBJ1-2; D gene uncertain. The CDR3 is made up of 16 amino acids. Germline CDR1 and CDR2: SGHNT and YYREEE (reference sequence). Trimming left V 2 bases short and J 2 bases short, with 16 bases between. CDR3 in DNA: TGTGCCAGCAGCTTAAGCACTGGTCGCTACAACTATGGCTACACCTTC. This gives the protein CASSLSTGRYNYGYTF.

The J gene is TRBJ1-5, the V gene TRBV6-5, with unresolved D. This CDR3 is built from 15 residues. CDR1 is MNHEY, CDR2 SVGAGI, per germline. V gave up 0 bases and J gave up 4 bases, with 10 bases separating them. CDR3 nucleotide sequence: TGTGCCAGCAGTTACTCAGCTACAGCAAATCAGCCCCAGCATTTT. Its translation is CASSYSATANQPQHF.

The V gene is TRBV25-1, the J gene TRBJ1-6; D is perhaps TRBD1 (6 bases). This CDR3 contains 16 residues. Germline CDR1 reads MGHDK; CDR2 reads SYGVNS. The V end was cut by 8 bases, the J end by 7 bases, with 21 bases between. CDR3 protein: CASASPGTTGNSPLHF. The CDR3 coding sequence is TGTGCCAGCGCTAGCCCCGGGACAACTGGGAATTCACCCCTCCACTTT.

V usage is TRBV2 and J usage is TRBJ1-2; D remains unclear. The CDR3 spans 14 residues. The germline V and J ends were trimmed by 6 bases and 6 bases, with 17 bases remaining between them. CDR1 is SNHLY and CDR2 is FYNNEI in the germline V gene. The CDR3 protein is CASRREGNGDGYTF. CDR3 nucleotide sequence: TGTGCCAGCAGGAGGGAAGGGAATGGCGATGGCTACACCTTC.

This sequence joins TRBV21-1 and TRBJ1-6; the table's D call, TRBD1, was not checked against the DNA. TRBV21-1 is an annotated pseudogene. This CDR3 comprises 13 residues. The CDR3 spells CAGPGTEIHPLHF. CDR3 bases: TGTGCCGGTCCTGGGACAGAGATTCACCCCCTCCACTTT.

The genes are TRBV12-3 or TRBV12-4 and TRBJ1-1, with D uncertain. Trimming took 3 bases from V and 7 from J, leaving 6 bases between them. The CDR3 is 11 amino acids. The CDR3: CASSFRSEAFF. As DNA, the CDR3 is TGTGCCAGCAGTTTCCGCAGTGAAGCTTTCTTT.

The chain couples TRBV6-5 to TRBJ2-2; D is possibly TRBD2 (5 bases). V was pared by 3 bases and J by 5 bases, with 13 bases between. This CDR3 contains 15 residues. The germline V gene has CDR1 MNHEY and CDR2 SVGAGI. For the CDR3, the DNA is TGTGCCAGCAGTTATTTACGAAGAGGGACCGGGGAGCTGTTTTTT. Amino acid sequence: CASSYLRRGTGELFF.

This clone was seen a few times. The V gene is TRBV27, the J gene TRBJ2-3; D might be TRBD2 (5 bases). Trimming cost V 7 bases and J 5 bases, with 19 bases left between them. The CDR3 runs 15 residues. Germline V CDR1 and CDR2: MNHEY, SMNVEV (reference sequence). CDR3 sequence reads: CASNFIPDFGDTQYF. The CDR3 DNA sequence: TGTGCCAGCAACTTTATTCCGGACTTCGGAGATACGCAGTATTTT.

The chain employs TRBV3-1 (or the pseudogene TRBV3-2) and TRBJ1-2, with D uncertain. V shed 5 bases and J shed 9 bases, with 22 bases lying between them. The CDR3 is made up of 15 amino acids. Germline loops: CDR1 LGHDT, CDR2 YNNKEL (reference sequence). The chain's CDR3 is CASSREGGGLISYTF. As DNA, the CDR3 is TGTGCCAGCAGCAGGGAGGGCGGAGGACTTATCAGCTACACCTTC.

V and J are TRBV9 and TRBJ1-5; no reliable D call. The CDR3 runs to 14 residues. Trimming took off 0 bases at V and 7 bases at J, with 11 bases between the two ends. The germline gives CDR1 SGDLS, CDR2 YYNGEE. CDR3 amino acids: CASSVADGIQPQHF. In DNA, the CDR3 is TGTGCCAGCAGCGTAGCAGACGGGATACAGCCCCAGCATTTT.

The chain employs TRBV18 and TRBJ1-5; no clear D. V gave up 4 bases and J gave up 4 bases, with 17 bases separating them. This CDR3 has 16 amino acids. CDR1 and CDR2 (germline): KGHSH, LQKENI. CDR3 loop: CASSRLRDIVNQPQHF. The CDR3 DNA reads TGTGCCAGCTCACGACTACGCGACATAGTGAATCAGCCCCAGCATTTT.

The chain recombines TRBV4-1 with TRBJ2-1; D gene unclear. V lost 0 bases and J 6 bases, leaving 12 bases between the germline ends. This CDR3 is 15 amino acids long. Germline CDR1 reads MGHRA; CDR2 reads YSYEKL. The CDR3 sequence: CASSQEAARPNEQFF. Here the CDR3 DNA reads TGCGCCAGCAGCCAAGAAGCTGCCCGTCCCAATGAGCAGTTCTTC.

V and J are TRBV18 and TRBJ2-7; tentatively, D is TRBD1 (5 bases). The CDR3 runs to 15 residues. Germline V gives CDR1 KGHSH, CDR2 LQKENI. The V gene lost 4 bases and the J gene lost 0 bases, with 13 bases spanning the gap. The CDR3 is CASSQRQSSSYEQYF. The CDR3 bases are TGTGCCAGCTCACAACGACAGTCGAGCTCCTACGAGCAGTACTTC.

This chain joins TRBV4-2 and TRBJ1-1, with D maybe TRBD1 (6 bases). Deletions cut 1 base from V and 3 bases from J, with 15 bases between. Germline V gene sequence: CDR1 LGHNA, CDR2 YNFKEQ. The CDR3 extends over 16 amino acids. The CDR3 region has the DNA TGTGCCAGCAGCCAAGTTCGGGGGGCAGGGTACACTGAAGCTTTCTTT. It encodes CASSQVRGAGYTEAFF.

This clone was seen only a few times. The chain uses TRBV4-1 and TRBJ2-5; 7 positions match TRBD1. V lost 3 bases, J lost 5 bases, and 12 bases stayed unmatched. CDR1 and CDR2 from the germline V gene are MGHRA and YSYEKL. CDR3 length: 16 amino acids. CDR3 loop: CASSHTMRGLLETQYF. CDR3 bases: TGCGCCAGCAGCCACACGATGAGGGGGCTCCTTGAGACCCAGTACTTC.

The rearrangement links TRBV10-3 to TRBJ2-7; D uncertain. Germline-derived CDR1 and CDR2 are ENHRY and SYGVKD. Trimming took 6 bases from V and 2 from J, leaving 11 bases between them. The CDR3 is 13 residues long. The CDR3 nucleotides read TGTGCCATCAGACCGACGGAGACCTACGAGCAGTACTTC. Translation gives CAIRPTETYEQYF.

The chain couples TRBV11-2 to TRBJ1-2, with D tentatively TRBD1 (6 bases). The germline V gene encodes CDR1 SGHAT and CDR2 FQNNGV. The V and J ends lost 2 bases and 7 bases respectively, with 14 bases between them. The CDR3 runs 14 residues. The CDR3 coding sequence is TGTGCCAGCAGCTTAAGGACAGTCTTGTCTGGCTACACCTTC. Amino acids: CASSLRTVLSGYTF.

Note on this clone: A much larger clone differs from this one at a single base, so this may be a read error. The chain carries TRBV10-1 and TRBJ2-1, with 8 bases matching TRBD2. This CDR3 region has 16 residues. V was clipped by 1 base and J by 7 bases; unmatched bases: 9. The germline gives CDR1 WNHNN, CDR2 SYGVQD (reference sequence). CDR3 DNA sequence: TGCGCCAGCAGTGAGTTTAGAGCGGGGGCCACGAATGAGCAGTTCTTC. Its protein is CASSEFRAGATNEQFF.

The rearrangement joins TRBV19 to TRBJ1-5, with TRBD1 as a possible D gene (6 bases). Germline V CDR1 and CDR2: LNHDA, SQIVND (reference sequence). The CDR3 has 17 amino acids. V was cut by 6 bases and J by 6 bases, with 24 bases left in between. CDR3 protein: CASSATRLDGGRQPQHF. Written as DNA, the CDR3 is TGTGCCAGTAGCGCCACTCGACTGGACGGGGGGCGTCAGCCCCAGCATTTT.

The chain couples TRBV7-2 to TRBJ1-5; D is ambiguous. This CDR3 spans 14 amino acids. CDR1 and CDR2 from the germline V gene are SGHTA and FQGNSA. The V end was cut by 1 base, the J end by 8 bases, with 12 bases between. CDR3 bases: TGTGCCAGCAGCTTAGGGGTGGGAGCGAAGCCCCAGCATTTT. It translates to CASSLGVGAKPQHF.